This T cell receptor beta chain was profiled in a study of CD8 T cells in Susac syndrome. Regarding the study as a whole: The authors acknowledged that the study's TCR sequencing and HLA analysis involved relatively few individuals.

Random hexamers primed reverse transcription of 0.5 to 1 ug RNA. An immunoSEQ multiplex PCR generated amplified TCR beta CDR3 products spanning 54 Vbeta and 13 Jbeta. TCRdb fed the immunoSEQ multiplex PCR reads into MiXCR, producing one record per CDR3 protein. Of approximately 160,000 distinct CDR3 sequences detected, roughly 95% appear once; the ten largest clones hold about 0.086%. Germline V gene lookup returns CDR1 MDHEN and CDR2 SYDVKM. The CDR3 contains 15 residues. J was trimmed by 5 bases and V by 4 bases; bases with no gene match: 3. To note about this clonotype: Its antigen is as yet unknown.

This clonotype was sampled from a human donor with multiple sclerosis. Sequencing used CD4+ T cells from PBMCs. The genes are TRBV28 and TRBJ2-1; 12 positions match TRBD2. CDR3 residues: CASSSPSGRDNEQFF. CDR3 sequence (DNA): TGTGCCAGCAGTTCCCCTAGCGGGAGGGACAATGAGCAGTTCTTC.